This record looks at one T cell receptor beta chain sequence and its context. What it binds is not known. The data were obtained in a study of T cell responses to AZD1222 COVID-19 vaccine. Across the study: Analyses pooled second doses at about 4 or about 12 weeks. Findings and limits, study-wide: Unmutated regions of variants are reportedly targeted by nearly half of spike-specific TCRs. After two AZD1222 doses, spike-specific TCR breadth and depth rose versus day 0.

Repertoires were generated with immunoSEQ multiplex PCR, while TCRdb's copy carries only in-frame clones and drops some. This sample has just over 95,000 clones; 85% to 90% occur once, and the top ten carry roughly 4%. The V gene lost 7 bases and the J gene lost 2 bases, with 11 bases spanning the gap. The germline V gene has CDR1 ENHRY and CDR2 SYGVKD. There are 13 residues in the CDR3. This specimen consisted of peripheral blood, obtained on day 0 of AZD1222 vaccination. The V gene is TRBV10-3, the J gene TRBJ1-2; D call uncertain. This clonotype originated in an adult in good health. This CDR3 reads CAIKPELNYGYTF. The CDR3 coding sequence is TGTGCCATCAAACCAGAACTGAACTATGGCTACACCTTC.